The rows below give T cell receptor beta chains drawn from one sample of a study of blood T cell repertoires in COVID-19. Profiling relied on immunoSEQ multiplex PCR, and the TCRdb table lists in-frame clones only, not all of them. Found here are roughly 30,000 clones, 70% to 90% of them singletons; the top ten hold around 8%. The sequenced material came from peripheral blood. These receptors were obtained from a man aged 55 to 70 with COVID-19, enrolled during active disease. Each CDR3 is given without its conserved first and last residue. The order of the fields is J gene, V gene, CDR3 protein.

>TRBJ1-1|TRBV5-6
ASSLVVRGTEAF
>TRBJ2-7|TRBV5-4
ASSTPDRGGVEQY
>TRBJ2-1|TRBV19
ASSIRTGAGSSYNEQF
>TRBJ1-5|TRBV5-8
ASSRGGLGSNQPQH
>TRBJ2-5|TRBV20-1
SASKGRETQY
>TRBJ1-1|TRBV5-1
ASSLASGMNTEAF
>TRBJ1-1|TRBV4-2
ASSQGQGLE
>TRBJ2-7|TRBV9
ASSLGLSETYEQY
>TRBJ2-7|TRBV28
ASSFGVLYGTEQY
>TRBJ1-1|TRBV4-3
ASSQEQGTAF
>TRBJ2-7|TRBV28
ASSSRDRGARSAEQY
>TRBJ1-5|TRBV28
ASSLGKQGHQPQH
>TRBJ1-1|TRBV13
ASSLGRGGSYMEAF
>TRBJ2-1|TRBV13
ASSLGHLGNEQF
>TRBJ2-1|TRBV10-3
AINNDNEQF
>TRBJ2-7|TRBV5-1
ASTPSGQGAREQY
>TRBJ1-1|TRBV19
ASSSNLGDTEAF
>TRBJ2-3|TRBV5-1
ASSSGTSGRSSTDTQY
>TRBJ1-1|TRBV7-9
ASSLYRGTAEAF
>TRBJ1-5|TRBV19
ASREKQWDQPQH
>TRBJ1-2|TRBV28
ASSRRTGGRGYT
>TRBJ2-7|TRBV24-1
ATSDLGYEQY
>TRBJ2-1|TRBV12-3/TRBV12-4
ASSFEGFHEQF
>TRBJ1-5|TRBV10-2
ATGTGNQPQH
>TRBJ1-2|TRBV4-3
ASSQEIGTDGYT
>TRBJ2-3|TRBV29-1
SVGRGGTSTDTQY
>TRBJ1-5|TRBV3-1/TRBV3-2
ASSQSENQPQH
>TRBJ2-2|TRBV7-2
ASSPPQGRALGELF
>TRBJ2-4|TRBV19
ASSTQGRGLAKNIQY
>TRBJ2-5|TRBV28
ASRTGQETQY
>TRBJ1-4|TRBV7-2
ASSRGTATNEKLF
>TRBJ2-1|TRBV11-2
ASSLRTANPSSYNEQF
>TRBJ1-5|TRBV15
ATSSLVGQPQH
>TRBJ1-3|TRBV9
ASSVVAGRDGNTIY
>TRBJ2-7|TRBV28
ASVGRGSYEQY
>TRBJ2-2|TRBV6-2/TRBV6-3
ASSLPEVNTGELF
>TRBJ2-4|TRBV4-1
ASSQDAVAKNIQY
>TRBJ1-1|TRBV19
ASSTQDKANTEAF
>TRBJ2-6|TRBV27
ASTEQATTGANVLT
>TRBJ2-5|TRBV9
ASSRQGSETQY
>TRBJ2-1|TRBV9
ASDTGYNEQF
>TRBJ2-5|TRBV24-1
ATSVDRVGETQY
>TRBJ1-1|TRBV7-2
ASSLSRMNTEAF
>TRBJ1-6|TRBV2
ASSTGPNSPLH
>TRBJ2-1|TRBV19
ASSIPGTAYNEQF
>TRBJ2-2|TRBV4-2
ASSQEGTRTGELF
>TRBJ2-1|TRBV7-3
ASSLTGSGDRGQKEQF
>TRBJ2-2|TRBV13
ASSLGLRTGVGTGELF
>TRBJ2-7|TRBV5-4
ASSLAGGGSYEQY
>TRBJ2-1|TRBV5-1
ASSSAPGNEQF
>TRBJ1-1|TRBV25-1
ASSEYIRDTEAF
>TRBJ2-1|TRBV6-6
ASSYPAGSYNEQF
>TRBJ2-1|TRBV7-2
ASSAGGSTSYNEQF
>TRBJ2-7|TRBV4-1
ASSPKTGQDYEQY
>TRBJ2-1|TRBV29-1
SVRTSGTYYEQF
>TRBJ1-6|TRBV30
AWSATGGSPLH